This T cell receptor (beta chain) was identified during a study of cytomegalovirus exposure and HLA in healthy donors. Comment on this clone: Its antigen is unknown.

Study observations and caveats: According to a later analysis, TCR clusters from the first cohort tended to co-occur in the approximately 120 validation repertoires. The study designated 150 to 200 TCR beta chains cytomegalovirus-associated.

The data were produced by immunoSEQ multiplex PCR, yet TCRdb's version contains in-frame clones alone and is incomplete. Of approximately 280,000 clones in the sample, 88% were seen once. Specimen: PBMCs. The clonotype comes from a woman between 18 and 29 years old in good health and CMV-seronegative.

This CDR3 reads CASSLTSHSYNEQFF. CDR3 in DNA: TGTGCCAGTAGTCTGACTAGCCATTCCTACAATGAGCAGTTCTTC. The V call is TRBV19, the J call TRBJ2-1; 7 positions agree with TRBD2. The germline gives CDR1 LNHDA, CDR2 SQIVND (reference sequence). Trimming removed 5 bases from V and 1 base from J; junction bases left unmatched: 5. CDR3 size: 15 residues.